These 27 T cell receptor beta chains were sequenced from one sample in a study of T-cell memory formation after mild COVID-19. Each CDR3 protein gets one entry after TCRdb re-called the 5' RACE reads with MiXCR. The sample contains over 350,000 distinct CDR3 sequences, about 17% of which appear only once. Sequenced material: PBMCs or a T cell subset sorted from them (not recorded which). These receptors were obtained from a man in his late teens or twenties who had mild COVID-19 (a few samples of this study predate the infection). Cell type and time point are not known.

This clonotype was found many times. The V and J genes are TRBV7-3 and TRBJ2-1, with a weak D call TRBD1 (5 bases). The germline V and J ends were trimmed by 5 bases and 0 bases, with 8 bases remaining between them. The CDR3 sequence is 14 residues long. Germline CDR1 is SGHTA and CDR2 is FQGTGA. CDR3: CASSQGGSYNEQFF. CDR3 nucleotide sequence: TGTGCCAGCAGCCAGGGCGGCTCCTACAATGAGCAGTTCTTC.

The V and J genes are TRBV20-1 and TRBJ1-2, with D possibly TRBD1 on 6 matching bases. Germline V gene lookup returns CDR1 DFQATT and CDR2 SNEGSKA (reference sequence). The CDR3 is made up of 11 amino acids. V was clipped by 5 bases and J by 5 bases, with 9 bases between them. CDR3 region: CSAHTGYGYTF. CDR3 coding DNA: TGCAGTGCTCATACAGGGTATGGCTACACCTTC.

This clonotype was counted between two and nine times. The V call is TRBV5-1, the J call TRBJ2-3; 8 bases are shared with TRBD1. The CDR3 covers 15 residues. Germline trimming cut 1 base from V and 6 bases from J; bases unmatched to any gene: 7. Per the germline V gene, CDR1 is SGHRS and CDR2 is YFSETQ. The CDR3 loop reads CASSLTRGRGDTQYF. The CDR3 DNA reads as TGCGCCAGCAGCTTGACCAGGGGGCGCGGGGATACGCAGTATTTT.

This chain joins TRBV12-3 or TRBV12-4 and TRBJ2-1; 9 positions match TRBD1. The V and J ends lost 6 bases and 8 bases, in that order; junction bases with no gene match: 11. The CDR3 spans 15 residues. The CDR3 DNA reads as TGTGCCAGCAGGATTATGGGACAGGGAAGTGATGAGCAGTTCTTC. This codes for CASRIMGQGSDEQFF.

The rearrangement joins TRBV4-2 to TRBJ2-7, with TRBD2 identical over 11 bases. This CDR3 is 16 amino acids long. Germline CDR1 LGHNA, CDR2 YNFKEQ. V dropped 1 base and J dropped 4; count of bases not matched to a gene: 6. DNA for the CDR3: TGTGCCAGCAGCCAAGCGCTTAGCGGGGGGGCGTACGAGCAGTACTTC. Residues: CASSQALSGGAYEQYF.

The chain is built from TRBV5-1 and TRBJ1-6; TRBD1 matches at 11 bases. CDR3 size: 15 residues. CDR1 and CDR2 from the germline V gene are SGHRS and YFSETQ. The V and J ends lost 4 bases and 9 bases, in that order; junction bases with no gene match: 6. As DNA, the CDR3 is TGCGCCAGCAGCACCGGGACAGGGGGAACTTCACCCCTCCACTTT. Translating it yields CASSTGTGGTSPLHF.

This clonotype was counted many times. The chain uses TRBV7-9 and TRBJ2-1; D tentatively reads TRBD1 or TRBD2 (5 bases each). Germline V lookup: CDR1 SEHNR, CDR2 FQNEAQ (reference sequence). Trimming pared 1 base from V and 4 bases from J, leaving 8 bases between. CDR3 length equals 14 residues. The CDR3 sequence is CASSLDGAYNEQFF. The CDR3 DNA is TGTGCCAGCAGCTTAGACGGGGCTTACAATGAGCAGTTCTTC. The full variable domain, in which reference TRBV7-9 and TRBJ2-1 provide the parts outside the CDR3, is DTGVSQNPRHKITKRGQNVTFRCDPISEHNRLYWYRQTLGQGPEFLTYFQNEAQLEKSRLLSDRFSAERPKGSFSTLEIQRTEQGDSAMYLCASSLDGAYNEQFFGPGTRLTVL.

CDR3: CASSLGTGVYGYTF. As DNA, the CDR3 is TGTGCCAGCAGTCTCGGGACAGGAGTCTATGGCTACACCTTC. This rearrangement joins TRBV27 to TRBJ1-2, with 8 positions matching TRBD1. The CDR3 is made up of 14 amino acids. V shed 5 bases, J shed 4 bases, and the junction held 6 bases outside the gene matches. CDR1 and CDR2 from the germline V gene are MNHEY and SMNVEV (reference sequence).

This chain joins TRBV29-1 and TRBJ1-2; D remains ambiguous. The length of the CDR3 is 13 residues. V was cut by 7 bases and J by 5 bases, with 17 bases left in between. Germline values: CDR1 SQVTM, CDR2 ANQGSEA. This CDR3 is CSALFPDQYGYTF. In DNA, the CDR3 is TGCAGCGCCCTGTTCCCAGACCAATATGGCTACACCTTC.

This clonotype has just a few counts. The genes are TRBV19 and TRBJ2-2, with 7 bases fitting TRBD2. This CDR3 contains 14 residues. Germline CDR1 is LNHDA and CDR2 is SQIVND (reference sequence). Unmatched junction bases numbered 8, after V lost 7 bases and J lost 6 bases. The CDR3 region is CASNTGGGAGELFF. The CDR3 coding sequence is TGTGCCAGTAACACTGGGGGGGGTGCCGGGGAGCTGTTTTTT.

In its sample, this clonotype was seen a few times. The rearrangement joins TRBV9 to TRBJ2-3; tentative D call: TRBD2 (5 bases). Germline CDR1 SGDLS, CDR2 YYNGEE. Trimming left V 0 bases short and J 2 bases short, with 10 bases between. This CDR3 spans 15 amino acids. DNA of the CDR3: TGTGCCAGCAGCGTAGGGGAGAGGGCCACAGATACGCAGTATTTT. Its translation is CASSVGERATDTQYF.

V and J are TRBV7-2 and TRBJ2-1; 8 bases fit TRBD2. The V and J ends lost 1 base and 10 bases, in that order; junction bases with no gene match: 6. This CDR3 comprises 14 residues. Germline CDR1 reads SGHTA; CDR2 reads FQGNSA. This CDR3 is CASSLDAGGKEQFF. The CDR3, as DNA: TGTGCCAGCAGCTTAGACGCGGGGGGTAAAGAGCAGTTCTTC.

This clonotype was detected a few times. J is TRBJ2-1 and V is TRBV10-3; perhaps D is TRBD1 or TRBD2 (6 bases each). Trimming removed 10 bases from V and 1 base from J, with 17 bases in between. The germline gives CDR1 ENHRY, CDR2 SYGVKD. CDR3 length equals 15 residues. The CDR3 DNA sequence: TGTGCCACCATGAGGGGGGCGTTGTCCTACAATGAGCAGTTCTTC. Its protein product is CATMRGALSYNEQFF.

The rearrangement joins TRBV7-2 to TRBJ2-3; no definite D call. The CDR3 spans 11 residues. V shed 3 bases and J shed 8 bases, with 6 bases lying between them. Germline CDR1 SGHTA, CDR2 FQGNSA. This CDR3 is CASSLWSTQYF. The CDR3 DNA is TGTGCCAGCAGCTTGTGGAGTACGCAGTATTTT. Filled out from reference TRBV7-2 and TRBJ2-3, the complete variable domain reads GAGVSQSPSNKVTEKGKDVELRCDPISGHTALYWYRQSLGQGLEFLIYFQGNSAPDKSGLPSDRFSAERTGGSVSTLTIQRTQQEDSAVYLCASSLWSTQYFGPGTRLTVL.

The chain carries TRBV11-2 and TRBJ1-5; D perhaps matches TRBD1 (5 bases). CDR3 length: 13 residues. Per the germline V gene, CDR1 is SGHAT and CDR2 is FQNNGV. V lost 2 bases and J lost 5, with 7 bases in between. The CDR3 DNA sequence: TGTGCCAGCAGCTTAACGACAGATCAGCCCCAGCATTTT. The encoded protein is CASSLTTDQPQHF.

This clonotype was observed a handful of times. The CDR3 region has the DNA TGCAGTGCTAGAGGCCCCTTACAGAACACTGAAGCTTTCTTT. It codes for CSARGPLQNTEAFF. The gene calls are TRBV20-1 and TRBJ1-1, with D unclear. Between the trimmed V and J ends, which lost 1 base and 1 base, there was a span of 10 bases. Germline V CDR1 and CDR2: DFQATT, SNEGSKA (reference sequence). The CDR3 runs to 14 residues.

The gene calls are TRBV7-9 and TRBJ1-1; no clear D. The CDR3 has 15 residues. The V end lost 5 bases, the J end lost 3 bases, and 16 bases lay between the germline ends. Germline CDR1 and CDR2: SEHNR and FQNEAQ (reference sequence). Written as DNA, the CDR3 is TGTGCCAGCAGCCCCCATGCGGGTGCCGACACTGAAGCTTTCTTT. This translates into CASSPHAGADTEAFF. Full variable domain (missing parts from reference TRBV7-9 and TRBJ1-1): DTGVSQNPRHKITKRGQNVTFRCDPISEHNRLYWYRQTLGQGPEFLTYFQNEAQLEKSRLLSDRFSAERPKGSFSTLEIQRTEQGDSAMYLCASSPHAGADTEAFFGQGTRLTVV.

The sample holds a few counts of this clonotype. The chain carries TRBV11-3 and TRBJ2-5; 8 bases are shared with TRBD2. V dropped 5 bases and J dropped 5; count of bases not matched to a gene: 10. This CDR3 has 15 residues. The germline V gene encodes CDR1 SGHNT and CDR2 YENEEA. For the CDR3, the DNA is TGTGCCAGCAGCCCCTCGGGGGGGCTAGCGGAGACCCAGTACTTC. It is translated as CASSPSGGLAETQYF.

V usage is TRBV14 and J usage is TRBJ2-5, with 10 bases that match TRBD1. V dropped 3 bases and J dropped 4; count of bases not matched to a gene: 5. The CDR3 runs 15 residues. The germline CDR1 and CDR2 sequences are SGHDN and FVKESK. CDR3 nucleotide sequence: TGTGCCAGCAGCCACGGGACAGGGGAGGGAGAGACCCAGTACTTC. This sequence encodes CASSHGTGEGETQYF.

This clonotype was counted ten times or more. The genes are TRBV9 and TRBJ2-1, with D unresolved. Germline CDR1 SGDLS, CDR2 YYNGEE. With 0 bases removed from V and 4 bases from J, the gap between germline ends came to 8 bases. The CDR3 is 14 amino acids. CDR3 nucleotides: TGTGCCAGCAGCGTAGATCCGGTTTACAATGAGCAGTTCTTC. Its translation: CASSVDPVYNEQFF.

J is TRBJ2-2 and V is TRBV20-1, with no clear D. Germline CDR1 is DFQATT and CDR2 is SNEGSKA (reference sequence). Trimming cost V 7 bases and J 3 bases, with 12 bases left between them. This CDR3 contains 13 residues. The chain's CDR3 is CSGWRGYTGELFF. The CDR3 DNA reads TGCAGTGGGTGGCGTGGATACACCGGGGAGCTGTTTTTT.

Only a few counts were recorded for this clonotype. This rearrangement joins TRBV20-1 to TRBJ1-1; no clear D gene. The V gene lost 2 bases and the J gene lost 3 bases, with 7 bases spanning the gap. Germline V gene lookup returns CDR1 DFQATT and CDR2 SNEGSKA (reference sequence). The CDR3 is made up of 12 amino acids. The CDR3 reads CSARIGDTEAFF. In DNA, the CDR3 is TGCAGTGCTAGAATTGGGGACACTGAAGCTTTCTTT.

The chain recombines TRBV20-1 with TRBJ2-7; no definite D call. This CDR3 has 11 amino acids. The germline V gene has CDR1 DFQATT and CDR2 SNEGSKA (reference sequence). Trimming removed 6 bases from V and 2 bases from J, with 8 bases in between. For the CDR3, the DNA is TGCAGTGCCGGGCTCACCTACGAGCAGTACTTC. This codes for CSAGLTYEQYF.

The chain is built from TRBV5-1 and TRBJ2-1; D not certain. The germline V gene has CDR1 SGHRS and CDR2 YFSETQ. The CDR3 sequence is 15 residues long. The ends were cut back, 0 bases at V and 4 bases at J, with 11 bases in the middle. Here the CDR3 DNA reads TGCGCCAGCAGCTTGGGCTTGCAGACTTACAATGAGCAGTTCTTC. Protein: CASSLGLQTYNEQFF.

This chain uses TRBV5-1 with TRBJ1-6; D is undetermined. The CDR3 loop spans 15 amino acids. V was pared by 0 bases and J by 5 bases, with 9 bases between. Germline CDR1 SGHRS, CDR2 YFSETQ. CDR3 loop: CASSLEGPDNSPLHF. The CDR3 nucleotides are TGCGCCAGCAGCTTGGAAGGGCCTGATAATTCACCCCTCCACTTT.

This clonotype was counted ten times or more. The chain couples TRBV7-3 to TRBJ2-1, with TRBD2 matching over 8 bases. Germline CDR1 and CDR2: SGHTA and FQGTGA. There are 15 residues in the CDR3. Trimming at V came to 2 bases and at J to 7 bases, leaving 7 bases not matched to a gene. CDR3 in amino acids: CASSLYGGAGNEQFF. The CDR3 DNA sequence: TGTGCCAGCAGCTTATACGGGGGGGCAGGGAATGAGCAGTTCTTC.

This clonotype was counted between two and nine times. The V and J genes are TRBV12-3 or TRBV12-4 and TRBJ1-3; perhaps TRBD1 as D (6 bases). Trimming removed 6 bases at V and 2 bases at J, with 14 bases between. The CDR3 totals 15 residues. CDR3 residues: CASRLGGHAGNTIYF. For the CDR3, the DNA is TGTGCCAGCAGACTCGGGGGGCACGCTGGAAACACCATATATTTT.